This T cell receptor beta chain stems from a study of blood T cell repertoires in COVID-19. Study context: The United States, Italy and Spain were the sources of the acute and convalescent COVID-19 samples.

Followed longitudinally, the Seattle patients had been enrolled during active infection. Data came from immunoSEQ multiplex PCR; TCRdb stores just in-frame clones and leaves some out. The sample lists 45,000 to 65,000 clones, about four fifths occurring once. Sequencing was carried out using peripheral blood. The sequence was collected from a woman at least 80 years old with COVID-19, enrolled during active disease.

The CDR3 region is CASSVVGLAGAKQFF. DNA of the CDR3: TGTGCCAGCAGCGTAGTAGGCCTAGCGGGAGCCAAGCAGTTCTTC. This chain joins TRBV9 and TRBJ2-1; 10 nucleotides align to TRBD2. Germline V CDR1 and CDR2: SGDLS, YYNGEE. The V gene end was trimmed by 0 bases and the J gene end by 11 bases; junction bases not matched to a gene: 8. The CDR3 runs 15 residues.